The rows below give T cell receptor beta chains drawn from one sample of a study of T-cell reconstitution after alpha-beta-depleted transplantation in children. MiXCR, run by TCRdb on the PCR reads, gives a single entry per CDR3 protein. Among about 830,000 distinct CDR3 sequences listed, roughly 16% were seen once. This sample comprised PBMCs, mostly from graft donor cells, obtained 360 days after TCRalphabeta/CD19-depleted stem cell transplant. Receptors were obtained from a male patient under 18 who had a stem cell transplant for acute lymphoblastic leukemia, so the T cells may come from the graft donor. The CDR3 runs from the conserved cysteine through the conserved F or W. The D gene is left open where the match is weak. Not every row has a clone size; where given, it reads once, few, many or a size class.

>few|TRBJ1-5|TRBV4-1|NA
CASRPTTSNQPQHF
TGCGCCAGCAGGCCTACTACGAGCAATCAGCCCCAGCATTTT
>once|TRBJ2-2|TRBV4-1|NA
CASSLGQGEVELFF
TGCGCCAGCAGCCTCGGGCAGGGGGAGGTGGAGCTGTTTTTT
>NA|TRBJ2-7|TRBV5-1|TRBD1
CASSLVSGQLLTYEQYF
TGCGCCAGCAGCTTGGTTTCGGGACAGCTTTTAACCTACGAGCAGTACTTC
>NA|TRBJ2-1|TRBV7-9|NA
CASRYRGNGQFF
TGTGCCAGCAGATACCGGGGGAATGGGCAGTTCTTC
>NA|TRBJ2-1|TRBV2|TRBD2
CASSEEGGSSYNEQFF
TGTGCCAGCAGTGAAGAGGGCGGGAGCTCCTACAATGAGCAGTTCTTC
>many|TRBJ2-1|TRBV2|NA
CASSSDHYNEQFF
TGTGCCAGCAGCTCCGACCATTACAATGAGCAGTTCTTC
>many|TRBJ2-2|TRBV29-1|NA
CSVDRDNTGELFF
TGCAGCGTCGACCGGGACAACACCGGGGAGCTGTTTTTT
>NA|TRBJ2-5|TRBV3-1|TRBD1
CASSQIDRDETQYF
TGTGCCAGCAGCCAAATCGACAGGGACGAGACCCAGTACTTC
>few|TRBJ2-5|TRBV3-1|TRBD2
CASSGLAGAFQETQYF
TGTGCCAGCAGCGGGCTAGCGGGGGCCTTCCAAGAGACCCAGTACTTC
>NA|TRBJ2-1|TRBV5-1|TRBD2
CASSLANLGLAGVAGSYNEQFF
TGCGCCAGCAGCTTGGCCAACCTGGGACTAGCGGGAGTCGCAGGATCCTACAATGAGCAGTTCTTC
>NA|TRBJ1-2|TRBV12-3/TRBV12-4|NA
CASSYRGLDGYTF
TGTGCCAGCAGTTATAGGGGGTTAGACGGCTACACCTTC
>few|TRBJ2-1|TRBV5-1|TRBD2
CASSWGLAGPDEQFF
TGCGCCAGCAGCTGGGGACTAGCGGGACCGGATGAGCAGTTCTTC
>NA|TRBJ1-6|TRBV2|NA
CASSPTRLTLHF
TGTGCCAGCAGCCCGACTCGGTTGACTCTCCACTTT
>many|TRBJ2-1|TRBV9|TRBD2
CASSGGRANEQFF
TGTGCCAGCAGTGGCGGGAGGGCCAATGAGCAGTTCTTC
>NA|TRBJ2-7|TRBV7-2|TRBD2
CASSLFGRVGYEQYF
TGTGCCAGCAGCTTATTCGGGAGGGTTGGCTACGAGCAGTACTTC
>few|TRBJ2-2|TRBV11-1|NA
CASRAGEDGELFF
TGTGCCAGCAGGGCAGGGGAAGACGGGGAGCTGTTTTTT
>NA|TRBJ2-1|TRBV12-3/TRBV12-4|TRBD2
CASSSSGSLRNEQFF
TGTGCCAGCAGTTCAAGCGGGAGCTTGAGAAATGAGCAGTTCTTC
>NA|TRBJ1-5|TRBV10-2|NA
CASSPGHSASSNQPQHF
TGCGCCAGCAGCCCGGGACACTCAGCGTCTAGCAATCAGCCCCAGCATTTT
>NA|TRBJ1-1|TRBV6-5|TRBD1
CASSYGPTGVLGAFF
TGTGCCAGCAGTTACGGCCCGACAGGGGTACTGGGAGCTTTCTTT
>few|TRBJ2-7|TRBV5-1|TRBD2
CASSSTVAGEAYEQYF
TGCGCCAGCAGCTCGACCGTAGCGGGAGAGGCGTACGAGCAGTACTTC
>NA|TRBJ2-5|TRBV5-1|TRBD2
CASSLLAAGETQYF
TGCGCCAGCAGCCTACTAGCGGCGGGAGAGACCCAGTACTTC
>NA|TRBJ1-1|TRBV5-1|TRBD1
CASSLDRGEAFF
TGCGCCAGCAGCTTGGACAGGGGTGAAGCTTTCTTT
>few|TRBJ2-5|TRBV4-1|NA
CASSQEGGFTGQETQYF
TGCGCCAGCAGCCAAGAAGGAGGATTTACAGGCCAAGAGACCCAGTACTTC